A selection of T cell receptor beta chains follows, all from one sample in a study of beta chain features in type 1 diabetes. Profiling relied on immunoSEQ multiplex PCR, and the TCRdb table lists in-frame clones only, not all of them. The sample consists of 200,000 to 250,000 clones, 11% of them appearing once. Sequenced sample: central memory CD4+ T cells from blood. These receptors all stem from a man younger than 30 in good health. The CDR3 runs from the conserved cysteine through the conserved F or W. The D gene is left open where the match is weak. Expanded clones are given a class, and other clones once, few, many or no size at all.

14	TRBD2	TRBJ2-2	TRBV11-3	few	TGTGCCAGCAGCTTAGAAGCGGGGGCCGGGGAGCTGTTTTTT	CASSLEAGAGELFF
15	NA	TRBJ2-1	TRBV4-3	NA	TGCGCCAGCAGCTCCCCGAGAGTCTCCTACAATGAGCAGTTCTTC	CASSSPRVSYNEQFF
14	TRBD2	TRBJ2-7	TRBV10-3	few	TGTGCCATCAGTGAGGTAGCGGGAGGGTCCGAGCAGTACTTC	CAISEVAGGSEQYF
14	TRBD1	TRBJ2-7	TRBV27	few	TGTGCCAGCAGTAGGGGACAGGGGGCCCACGAGCAGTACTTC	CASSRGQGAHEQYF
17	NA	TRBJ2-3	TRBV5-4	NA	TGTGCCAGCAGCGATGGGAATGTTAGCCCTTCCGCAGATACGCAGTATTTT	CASSDGNVSPSADTQYF
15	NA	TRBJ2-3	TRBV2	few	TGTGCCAGCAGTGAGTTGCTGGGTTTCACAGATACGCAGTATTTT	CASSELLGFTDTQYF
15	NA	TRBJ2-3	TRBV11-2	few	TGTGCCAGCAGCTTAGGACCTGGGTCAGGCAATACGCAGTATTTT	CASSLGPGSGNTQYF
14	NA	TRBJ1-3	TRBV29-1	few	TGCAGCGTTGAAGATCTAACGGACAGAAACACCATATATTTT	CSVEDLTDRNTIYF
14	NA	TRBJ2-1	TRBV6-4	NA	TGTGCCAGCAGTGACTCGGGCGGTTACAATGAGCAGTTCTTC	CASSDSGGYNEQFF
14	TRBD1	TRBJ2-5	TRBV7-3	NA	TGTGCCAGCAGCTCCACAGGGGGCCAACAGACCCAGTACTTC	CASSSTGGQQTQYF
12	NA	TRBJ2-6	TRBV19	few	TGTGCCAGTAATGGCTACCGCAACGTCCTGACTTTC	CASNGYRNVLTF
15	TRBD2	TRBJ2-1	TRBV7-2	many	TGTGCCAGCAGCTCTGGACTAGCGGTCTACAATGAGCAGTTCTTC	CASSSGLAVYNEQFF
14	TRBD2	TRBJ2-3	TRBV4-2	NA	TGTGCCAGCGGGGGAGGGGCCCTTAAGGATACGCAGTATTTT	CASGGGALKDTQYF
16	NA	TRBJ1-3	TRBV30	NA	TGTGCCTGGAGCCTTCTTTCACAGGGTATCAGCAACACCATATATTTT	CAWSLLSQGISNTIYF
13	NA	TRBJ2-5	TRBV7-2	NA	TGTGCCAGCAGCTCGAACAGACAAGAGACCCAGTACTTC	CASSSNRQETQYF
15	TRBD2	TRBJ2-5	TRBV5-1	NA	TGCGCCAGCAGCTTCTTTAGCGGGACCCAAGAGACCCAGTACTTC	CASSFFSGTQETQYF
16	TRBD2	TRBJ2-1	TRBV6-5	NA	TGTGCCAGCAGTTACTCGTTACTAGCGACCGACAATGAGCAGTTCTTC	CASSYSLLATDNEQFF
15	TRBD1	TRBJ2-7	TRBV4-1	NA	TGCGCCAGCAGCCAAGGGGACAGGGAGGCTGGCGAGCAGTACTTC	CASSQGDREAGEQYF
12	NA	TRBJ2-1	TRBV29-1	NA	TGCAGCGGCCCTGGAGAGTACAATGAGCAGTTCTTC	CSGPGEYNEQFF
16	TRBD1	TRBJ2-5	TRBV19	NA	TGTGCCAGTAGTTCCCCCCGGGACAGGGGGGAAGAGACCCAGTACTTC	CASSSPRDRGEETQYF
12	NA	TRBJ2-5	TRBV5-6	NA	TGTGCCAGCAGCGCGCCACAAGAGACCCAGTACTTC	CASSAPQETQYF
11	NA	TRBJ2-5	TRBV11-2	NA	TGTGCCAGCAGCTTATCGAAGACCCAGTACTTC	CASSLSKTQYF
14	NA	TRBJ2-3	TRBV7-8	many	TGTGCCAGCAGCTTTGGTCCTAACACAGATACGCAGTATTTT	CASSFGPNTDTQYF
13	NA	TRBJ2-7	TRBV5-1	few	TGCGCCAGCAGCTCGAGGGGGGACTACGAGCAGTACTTC	CASSSRGDYEQYF
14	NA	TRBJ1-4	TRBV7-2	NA	TGTGCCAGCAGCCTGAGAAGGACTAATGAAAAACTGTTTTTT	CASSLRRTNEKLFF